The 22 T cell receptor beta chains below all came from one sample that was sequenced in a study of blood T cell repertoires in COVID-19. Produced via immunoSEQ multiplex PCR; TCRdb's table is partial and in-frame only. The profile covers 200,000 to 250,000 clones, with about 90% appearing a single time and approximately 10% taken by the ten largest. Sequencing was done on a sample of PBMCs or T cells enriched from blood (not recorded which). All receptors come from a man aged 30 to 45 who had recovered from COVID-19.

CDR3 sequence reads: CASSLRQGAAYNEQFF. The CDR3 region has the DNA TGTGCCAGCAGCTTACGGCAGGGGGCTGCTTACAATGAGCAGTTCTTC. V gene TRBV7-9 combines with J gene TRBJ2-1; 8 bases map to TRBD1. Trimming cost V 2 bases and J 4 bases; bases outside gene matches: 7. The CDR3 is made up of 16 amino acids. Germline V lookup: CDR1 SEHNR, CDR2 FQNEAQ (reference sequence).

This chain connects TRBV6-1 to TRBJ2-3; 7 nucleotides align to TRBD2. The CDR3 length is 16 residues. Per germline, CDR1 MNHNS and CDR2 SASEGT. The V and J ends lost 4 bases and 0 bases, in that order; junction bases with no gene match: 7. CDR3: CASSGTLAVSTDTQYF. The CDR3 nucleotides are TGTGCCAGCAGTGGGACGCTAGCGGTTAGCACAGATACGCAGTATTTT.

This clone was seen once. V and J are TRBV5-1 and TRBJ1-5, with 10 bases matching TRBD1. Germline V gives CDR1 SGHRS, CDR2 YFSETQ. The CDR3 length is 16 residues. Trimming at V came to 6 bases and at J to 0 bases, leaving 6 bases not matched to a gene. CDR3: CASKGTGAYSNQPQHF. Written as DNA, the CDR3 is TGCGCCAGCAAGGGGACAGGGGCCTATAGCAATCAGCCCCAGCATTTT.

The rearrangement joins TRBV10-3 to TRBJ2-3; D may be TRBD1 (6 bases). Germline-derived CDR1 and CDR2 are ENHRY and SYGVKD. CDR3 length: 14 amino acids. V gave up 3 bases and J gave up 4 bases, with 11 bases separating them. Here the CDR3 reads CAISEGDMADTQYF. CDR3 DNA: TGTGCCATCAGTGAAGGGGACATGGCAGATACGCAGTATTTT.

The CDR3 bases are TGTGCCAGCAGTTACGGAGGAGGGACGGTGAACACTGAAGCTTTCTTT. This encodes CASSYGGGTVNTEAFF. The chain combines TRBV6-5 with TRBJ1-1; TRBD1 might be the D (5 bases). CDR3 length: 16 amino acids. V lost 2 bases to trimming and J lost 0 bases, with 13 bases between them. Germline CDR1 reads MNHEY; CDR2 reads SVGAGI.

This clone was counted a few times. The chain uses TRBV27 and TRBJ1-2, with TRBD1 matching over 8 bases. Germline V gene lookup returns CDR1 MNHEY and CDR2 SMNVEV (reference sequence). The CDR3 sequence is 14 residues long. V shed 3 bases, J shed 7 bases, and the junction held 7 bases outside the gene matches. The chain's CDR3 is CASSFSRGRVGYTF. DNA for the CDR3: TGTGCCAGCAGTTTCTCCAGGGGGCGGGTTGGCTACACCTTC.

This chain uses TRBV30 with TRBJ1-4; 9 bases are a match to TRBD1. CDR1 GTSNPN and CDR2 SVGIG come from the germline V gene (reference sequence). V was pared by 8 bases and J by 7 bases, with 11 bases of the junction left unmatched. The CDR3 is 14 residues long. The CDR3 reads CARAGTGLGEKLFF. The DNA for the CDR3 is TGTGCCCGAGCTGGGACAGGGTTAGGTGAAAAACTGTTTTTT.

This clone was observed a single time. The chain is built from TRBV6-5 and TRBJ1-1; TRBD1 might be the D (6 bases). Germline loops: CDR1 MNHEY, CDR2 SVGAGI. CDR3 length: 11 amino acids. V was clipped by 6 bases and J by 7 bases, with 9 bases between them. The chain's CDR3 is CASSRTDEAFF. The CDR3 DNA reads TGTGCCAGCAGCCGGACAGATGAAGCTTTCTTT.

The CDR3 bases are TGTGCCAGCAGCCACGACAGTGGGCATGAGCAGTTCTTC. Protein sequence: CASSHDSGHEQFF. The chain links TRBV12-3 or TRBV12-4 to TRBJ2-1, with TRBD1 as a possible D gene (5 bases). Trimming cost V 6 bases and J 8 bases, with 14 bases left between them. CDR3 length: 13 residues.

The genes are TRBV15 and TRBJ2-7; D is ambiguous. Trimming took 0 bases from V and 2 from J, leaving 5 bases between them. This CDR3 spans 13 amino acids. CDR1 LNHNV and CDR2 YYDKDF come from the germline V gene (reference sequence). DNA for the CDR3: TGTGCCACCAGCAGAGATAGCCCCTACGAGCAGTACTTC. This gives the protein CATSRDSPYEQYF.

In its sample, this clone was seen a few times. The chain carries TRBV7-2 and TRBJ1-1; the D gene is possibly TRBD1 (5 bases). Trimming shortened V by 3 bases and J by 4 bases, and 9 bases separated the two germline ends. This CDR3 region has 13 residues. The germline V gene has CDR1 SGHTA and CDR2 FQGNSA. The DNA for the CDR3 is TGTGCCAGCAGCTTCCGACAGTTCACTGAAGCTTTCTTT. This gives the protein CASSFRQFTEAFF.

The V gene is TRBV30, the J gene TRBJ2-1; tentatively, D is TRBD2 (6 bases). V dropped 0 bases and J dropped 8 bases, with 11 bases sitting between them. This CDR3 is built from 13 residues. Germline CDR1 is GTSNPN and CDR2 is SVGIG (reference sequence). Written as DNA, the CDR3 is TGTGCCTGGAGTGTACGGGGGAAGGATGAGCAGTTCTTC. Its translation: CAWSVRGKDEQFF.

This sequence joins TRBV2 and TRBJ2-2, with 14 bases fitting TRBD2. With 8 bases clipped from V and 8 bases from J, the junction kept 7 bases outside the gene matches. Germline lookup yields CDR1 SNHLY and CDR2 FYNNEI. This CDR3 has 15 amino acids. CDR3 in amino acids: CASVPGLAGEGELFF. CDR3 coding DNA: TGTGCCAGCGTTCCGGGACTAGCGGGAGAGGGGGAGCTGTTTTTT.

V is TRBV5-1 and J is TRBJ2-2; 10 bases line up with TRBD1. This CDR3 region has 16 residues. Germline trimming cut 4 bases from V and 4 bases from J; bases unmatched to any gene: 7. The germline V gene has CDR1 SGHRS and CDR2 YFSETQ. The CDR3 sequence is CASSETGGGSTGELFF. In DNA, the CDR3 is TGCGCCAGCAGCGAGACAGGGGGCGGTAGCACCGGGGAGCTGTTTTTT.

The V gene is TRBV6-4, the J gene TRBJ2-3, with 9 bases fitting TRBD2. Germline V gives CDR1 MRHNA, CDR2 SNTAGT. The V segment lost 7 bases and the J segment 4 bases; nucleotides outside the gene matches: 3. CDR3 length equals 13 residues. Here the CDR3 DNA reads TGTGCCAGCACCCGGACTAGCGCAGATACGCAGTATTTT. This sequence encodes CASTRTSADTQYF.

The gene calls are TRBV19 and TRBJ2-5; D is unresolved. The CDR3 length is 14 residues. The V gene's germline CDR1 is LNHDA and CDR2 SQIVND (reference sequence). V was cut by 3 bases and J by 2 bases, with 10 bases left in between. CDR3: CASSIGQFQETQYF. The CDR3, as DNA: TGTGCCAGTAGTATTGGGCAGTTTCAAGAGACCCAGTACTTC.

This clone was recorded once. The chain carries TRBV12-3 or TRBV12-4 and TRBJ2-1; D gene ambiguous. CDR3 length: 13 amino acids. The V gene lost 2 bases and the J gene lost 6 bases, with 8 bases spanning the gap. The CDR3, as DNA: TGTGCCAGCAGTTTATTACGGGTCAATGAGCAGTTCTTC. Protein: CASSLLRVNEQFF.

The genes are TRBV9 and TRBJ2-3, with D hard to call. The CDR3 runs 16 residues. Trimming cost V 0 bases and J 2 bases, with 13 bases left between them. Germline CDR1 is SGDLS and CDR2 is YYNGEE. The CDR3 protein is CASSVVESSSTDTQYF. CDR3 bases: TGTGCCAGCAGCGTAGTGGAGTCGAGTTCCACAGATACGCAGTATTTT.

This clone appeared a single time. The rearrangement joins TRBV4-1 to TRBJ2-7; TRBD2 agrees at 13 bases. Losses at the gene ends were 5 bases for V and 2 bases for J; bases not matched to a gene: 12. The germline CDR1 and CDR2 sequences are MGHRA and YSYEKL. The CDR3 length is 18 residues. The CDR3 loop is CASSSRTSGSVDAYEQYF. DNA of the CDR3: TGCGCCAGCAGCTCCCGGACTAGCGGGAGTGTTGACGCCTACGAGCAGTACTTC.

This rearrangement joins TRBV28 to TRBJ2-7; 7 bases match TRBD2. Germline CDR1 is MDHEN and CDR2 is SYDVKM. The V segment lost 5 bases and the J segment 3 bases; nucleotides outside the gene matches: 10. This CDR3 has 15 residues. CDR3: CASSRRGGTIYEQYF. CDR3 nucleotide sequence: TGTGCCAGCAGTCGGCGCGGGGGAACCATCTACGAGCAGTACTTC.

V is TRBV7-2 and J is TRBJ2-2; the match to TRBD2 covers 12 bases. Germline-derived CDR1 and CDR2 are SGHTA and FQGNSA. This CDR3 spans 16 amino acids. V gave up 5 bases and J gave up 4 bases; unmatched junction bases: 5. CDR3 region: CASSDLLAGGTGELFF. CDR3 DNA sequence: TGTGCCAGCAGCGACCTACTAGCGGGGGGCACCGGGGAGCTGTTTTTT. The full variable domain, its missing parts supplied by reference TRBV7-2 and TRBJ2-2, is GAGVSQSPSNKVTEKGKDVELRCDPISGHTALYWYRQSLGQGLEFLIYFQGNSAPDKSGLPSDRFSAERTGGSVSTLTIQRTQQEDSAVYLCASSDLLAGGTGELFFGEGSRLTVL.

The V and J genes are TRBV19 and TRBJ1-2; D call uncertain. Looked up from germline, CDR1 is LNHDA and CDR2 is SQIVND (reference sequence). Trimming removed 1 base from V and 3 bases from J, with 9 bases in between. The CDR3 extends over 14 amino acids. CDR3 DNA sequence: TGTGCCAGTAGTATAGGGAGGAACTACTATGGCTACACCTTC. Translation gives CASSIGRNYYGYTF. Complete variable domain (other parts from reference TRBV19 and TRBJ1-2): DGGITQSPKYLFRKEGQNVTLSCEQNLNHDAMYWYRQDPGQGLRLIYYSQIVNDFQKGDIAEGYSVSREKKESFPLTVTSAQKNPTAFYLCASSIGRNYYGYTFGSGTRLTVV.